Sequencing of this T cell receptor (beta chain) was carried out in a study of molecular identifiers for immune sequencing clone quantification. Findings of the study overall: The study found clones above 20 RNA copies held over 98% of effector molecules and under 1% in naive cells. Clone sizes that are highly expanded could be underestimated when identical TCR molecules share a barcode.

About this clonotype itself: Its antigen is unidentified.

Bulk TCR libraries were made with methods that had been previously described and with listed TCR primers. TCRdb itself ran the PCR reads through MiXCR, one entry per CDR3 protein. This sample has roughly 630,000 distinct CDR3 sequences; 25% occur once, and the top ten carry 0.7% to 0.95%. Trimming removed 0 bases from V and 1 base from J, with 12 bases in between. This CDR3 has 16 residues. The germline V gene has CDR1 LGHNA and CDR2 YSLEER. Researchers sorted naive CD8 T cells as cells that were CD8+CD4-CCR7+CD45RA+. Sequenced material: naive CD8+ T cells from blood, with Jurkat cell RNA spiked in. Documented subset: FACS-sorted CD8+CD4-CCR7+CD45RA+ naive T cells. This rearrangement joins TRBV4-3 to TRBJ2-5, with D maybe TRBD2 (6 bases). The sequence was collected from a human donor in good health. Some libraries in this study had Jurkat cell RNA spiked in. CDR3 nucleotide sequence: TGCGCCAGCAGCCAAGACGGGACTCCATTCCAAGAGACCCAGTACTTC. This translates into CASSQDGTPFQETQYF.